Presented here are 12 T cell receptor beta chains from one specimen sequenced in a study of OX40 agonist ivuxolimab in advanced cancers. Data came from immunoSEQ multiplex PCR; TCRdb stores just in-frame clones and leaves some out. The sample includes roughly 87,000 clones, about 90% seen only once; the top ten take over 8.5%. The sample was CD4+ or CD8+ T cells sorted from blood, taken in a trial of the OX40 agonist ivuxolimab. These receptor sequences come from an adult with an advanced solid tumor such as melanoma, head and neck, liver or kidney cancer.

This clone was found once. The chain employs TRBV5-1 and TRBJ2-7, with 7 bases aligning to TRBD1. This CDR3 is built from 13 residues. V was pared by 7 bases and J by 7 bases, with 11 bases of the junction left unmatched. Germline CDR1 is SGHRS and CDR2 is YFSETQ. The CDR3 loop reads CASAATGVQEQYF. The CDR3 DNA reads TGCGCCAGCGCTGCCACAGGGGTTCAAGAGCAGTACTTC.

V and J are TRBV7-2 and TRBJ2-7; D remains ambiguous. The CDR3 loop spans 14 amino acids. Germline CDR1 is SGHTA and CDR2 is FQGNSA. V shed 0 bases and J shed 1 base, with 7 bases lying between them. CDR3 coding DNA: TGTGCCAGCAGCTTAGCTTGGGGATCCTACGAGCAGTACTTC. Translating it yields CASSLAWGSYEQYF. The whole variable domain, remainder taken from reference TRBV7-2 and TRBJ2-7, is GAGVSQSPSNKVTEKGKDVELRCDPISGHTALYWYRQSLGQGLEFLIYFQGNSAPDKSGLPSDRFSAERTGGSVSTLTIQRTQQEDSAVYLCASSLAWGSYEQYFGPGTRLTVT.

The chain couples TRBV27 to TRBJ1-1; D not resolved. Germline assignment: CDR1 MNHEY and CDR2 SMNVEV (reference sequence). The length of the CDR3 is 11 residues. V gave up 6 bases and J gave up 4 bases, with 6 bases separating them. CDR3 nucleotide sequence: TGTGCCAGCAGACTGGGCACTGAAGCTTTCTTT. This translates into CASRLGTEAFF.

The gene calls are TRBV7-9 and TRBJ1-3, with D uncertain. With 4 bases removed from V and 0 bases from J, the gap between germline ends came to 7 bases. The CDR3 extends over 14 amino acids. Germline V gene sequence: CDR1 SEHNR, CDR2 FQNEAQ (reference sequence). Written as DNA, the CDR3 is TGTGCCAGCAGCTCCCCTACCTCTGGAAACACCATATATTTT. Encoded protein: CASSSPTSGNTIYF.

CDR3 nucleotide sequence: TGTGCCAGCAGCCACCTAGCCTACGAGCAGTACTTC. It codes for CASSHLAYEQYF. This chain connects TRBV5-6 to TRBJ2-7; D remains ambiguous. V was clipped by 4 bases and J by 2 bases, with 7 bases between them. Germline V gene sequence: CDR1 SGHDT, CDR2 YYEEEE. CDR3 length equals 12 residues.

This rearrangement joins TRBV27 to TRBJ2-1, with 9 nucleotides matching TRBD2. This CDR3 is 18 amino acids long. CDR1 and CDR2 (germline): MNHEY, SMNVEV (reference sequence). Losses at the gene ends were 5 bases for V and 7 bases for J; bases not matched to a gene: 18. This CDR3 is CASSHSQAAGGLGNEQFF. DNA for the CDR3: TGTGCCAGCAGTCACTCCCAGGCGGCGGGGGGGCTGGGGAATGAGCAGTTCTTC.

V is TRBV10-3 and J is TRBJ2-3; D gene unclear. Trimming cost V 3 bases and J 6 bases, with 10 bases left between them. This CDR3 contains 13 residues. Looked up from germline, CDR1 is ENHRY and CDR2 is SYGVKD. The CDR3 reads CAISEGRADTQYF. CDR3 nucleotides: TGTGCCATCAGTGAAGGTAGGGCCGATACGCAGTATTTT.

The J gene is TRBJ2-7, the V gene TRBV27, with D unclear. Germline CDR1 reads MNHEY; CDR2 reads SMNVEV (reference sequence). The ends were cut back, 5 bases at V and 5 bases at J, with 16 bases in the middle. The CDR3 has 14 residues. CDR3 amino acids: CASSPTDGAHEQYF. CDR3 nucleotides: TGTGCCAGCAGTCCCACCGACGGAGCCCACGAGCAGTACTTC.

The chain couples TRBV5-6 to TRBJ2-7; D gene ambiguous. CDR3 size: 12 residues. Trimming left V 1 base short and J 9 bases short, with 11 bases between. Germline CDR1 reads SGHDT; CDR2 reads YYEEEE. CDR3 nucleotides: TGTGCCAGCAGCTTGTTCATATCGTCGCAGTACTTC. This codes for CASSLFISSQYF. The variable domain in full, completed from reference TRBV5-6 and TRBJ2-7, reads DAGVTQSPTHLIKTRGQQVTLRCSPKSGHDTVSWYQQALGQGPQFIFQYYEEEERQRGNFPDRFSGHQFPNYSSELNVNALLLGDSALYLCASSLFISSQYFGPGTRLTVT.

The chain employs TRBV7-9 and TRBJ2-4; 12 positions match TRBD2. CDR1 SEHNR and CDR2 FQNEAQ come from the germline V gene (reference sequence). The CDR3 is 18 amino acids. V lost 5 bases to trimming and J lost 7 bases; unmatched junction nucleotides: 15. CDR3 DNA sequence: TGTGCCAGCAGCCAGACTAGCGGGGGTGATGATCGTTGGAACATTCAGTACTTC. It yields the protein CASSQTSGGDDRWNIQYF.

V usage is TRBV12-2 and J usage is TRBJ2-7; the tabulated D call, TRBD1, remains unverified against the DNA. TRBV12-2 is a listed pseudogene. This CDR3 is built from 17 residues. Here the CDR3 reads CASRLEPPTGGVYEQYF. CDR3 coding DNA: TGTGCAAGTCGCTTAGAACCCCCGACAGGGGGAGTCTACGAGCAGTACTTC.

The chain carries TRBV18 and TRBJ1-3; D uncertain. The V gene lost 5 bases and the J gene lost 0 bases, with 8 bases spanning the gap. The CDR3 runs to 14 residues. Germline V CDR1 and CDR2: KGHSH, LQKENI. The CDR3 region has the DNA TGTGCCAGCTCAACAGACTTCTCTGGAAACACCATATATTTT. The encoded protein is CASSTDFSGNTIYF.